Following are 14 T cell receptor beta chains from one sample sequenced in a study of cytomegalovirus exposure and HLA in healthy donors. Amplification used 60 Vbeta primers and 13 Jbeta primers. Here immunoSEQ multiplex PCR was the method, and the copy in TCRdb shows in-frame clones only, minus some. The table has 130,000 or so clones, 60% to 85% seen once. Sequencing used PBMCs. The receptors come from a man aged 25-40 years in good health and CMV-seronegative.

The chain is built from TRBV28 and TRBJ2-3, with D perhaps TRBD2 (6 bases). The CDR3 covers 16 residues. Trimming pared 5 bases from V and 1 base from J, leaving 16 bases between. Per the germline V gene, CDR1 is MDHEN and CDR2 is SYDVKM. Here the CDR3 reads CASSASRWGGTDTQYF. The CDR3 DNA sequence: TGTGCCAGCAGTGCCTCGAGGTGGGGGGGCACAGATACGCAGTATTTT.

The V call is TRBV11-2, the J call TRBJ2-1, with D possibly being TRBD1 (6 bases). CDR3 length: 12 amino acids. The V gene's germline CDR1 is SGHAT and CDR2 FQNNGV. Trimming cost V 5 bases and J 8 bases, with 10 bases left between them. CDR3 residues: CASSPWTDEQFF. The CDR3, as DNA: TGTGCCAGCAGCCCGTGGACAGATGAGCAGTTCTTC.

This clone was observed a few times. The chain couples TRBV5-1 to TRBJ2-1; 7 nucleotides line up with TRBD1. The CDR3 is 14 residues long. Germline V gene lookup returns CDR1 SGHRS and CDR2 YFSETQ. Trimming cost V 4 bases and J 8 bases; bases outside gene matches: 9. The DNA of the CDR3 is TGCGCCAGCAGCCGTGACAGGGTAGTCGATGAGCAGTTCTTC. It specifies CASSRDRVVDEQFF.

The J gene is TRBJ2-1, the V gene TRBV18; D unresolved. Trimming pared 2 bases from V and 3 bases from J, leaving 14 bases between. This CDR3 comprises 16 residues. Per the germline V gene, CDR1 is KGHSH and CDR2 is LQKENI. The CDR3 DNA sequence: TGTGCCAGCTCACCATCTTCGCGCGCTAACTACAATGAGCAGTTCTTC. It codes for CASSPSSRANYNEQFF.

This clone has only one observation. The rearrangement joins TRBV5-1 to TRBJ2-2; D may be TRBD2 (5 bases). The CDR3 has 14 residues. Germline CDR1 is SGHRS and CDR2 is YFSETQ. Trimming removed 2 bases at V and 1 base at J, with 6 bases between. The CDR3 DNA reads TGCGCCAGCAGCTTCGGAGGGAACACCGGGGAGCTGTTTTTT. As protein: CASSFGGNTGELFF.

The rearrangement links TRBV6-1 to TRBJ2-4; 7 nucleotides agree with TRBD1. This CDR3 contains 15 residues. V was clipped by 2 bases and J by 7 bases; unmatched bases: 8. The germline V gene has CDR1 MNHNS and CDR2 SASEGT. Written as DNA, the CDR3 is TGTGCCAGCAGTGAACTTGAGGGGGCGACGAACATTCAGTACTTC. Amino acid sequence: CASSELEGATNIQYF.

V gene TRBV27 combines with J gene TRBJ2-6, with a possible D match to TRBD1 (6 bases). V dropped 7 bases and J dropped 3 bases, with 10 bases sitting between them. The CDR3 consists of 14 residues. Germline V CDR1 and CDR2: MNHEY, SMNVEV (reference sequence). CDR3: CASKNRDGANVLTF. The CDR3 DNA reads as TGTGCCAGCAAGAACAGGGATGGGGCCAACGTCCTGACTTTC.

The chain links TRBV5-4 to TRBJ1-2; D is possibly TRBD1 (6 bases). The CDR3 sequence is 13 residues long. The ends were cut back, 7 bases at V and 2 bases at J, with 12 bases in the middle. CDR1 and CDR2 (germline): SGHNT, YYREEE (reference sequence). CDR3 DNA: TGTGCCAGCGGGGGTGGGGGCAACTATGGCTACACCTTC. It yields the protein CASGGGGNYGYTF.

The V gene is TRBV2, the J gene TRBJ2-7, with a tentative D call TRBD2 (6 bases). Trimming took off 6 bases at V and 10 bases at J, with 13 bases between the two ends. The CDR3 consists of 11 residues. Germline values: CDR1 SNHLY, CDR2 FYNNEI. CDR3 bases: TGTGCCAGCAGCGAAAGGGACTCCCAGTACTTC. Translating gives CASSERDSQYF.

CDR3 protein: CASRPTIQETQYF. For the CDR3, the DNA is TGTGCCAGCAGGCCAACTATACAAGAGACCCAGTACTTC. V and J are TRBV7-6 and TRBJ2-5; D is unclear. Between the trimmed V and J ends, which lost 6 bases and 2 bases, there was a span of 10 bases. The CDR3 consists of 13 residues. Germline CDR1 SGHVS, CDR2 FNYEAQ.

This CDR3 is CASSQDRRVTGESNQPQHF. The CDR3 DNA sequence: TGCGCCAGCAGCCAAGATCGGAGGGTAACAGGGGAGAGCAATCAGCCCCAGCATTTT. The chain combines TRBV4-3 with TRBJ1-5; 7 bases are shared with TRBD1. Germline loops: CDR1 LGHNA, CDR2 YSLEER. The CDR3 contains 19 residues. V was clipped by 0 bases and J by 1 base; unmatched bases: 12.

The chain combines TRBV6-1 with TRBJ2-2; TRBD1 matches 10 bases. V shed 8 bases, J shed 4 bases, and the junction held 4 bases outside the gene matches. The CDR3 totals 14 residues. Per germline, CDR1 MNHNS and CDR2 SASEGT. CDR3 residues: CASGRDRGTGELFF. Written as DNA, the CDR3 is TGTGCCAGCGGCCGGGACAGGGGCACCGGGGAGCTGTTTTTT.

The J gene is TRBJ2-2, the V gene TRBV6-5; maybe TRBD1 (5 bases). There are 14 residues in the CDR3. The germline V gene has CDR1 MNHEY and CDR2 SVGAGI. The germline V and J ends were trimmed by 7 bases and 3 bases, with 12 bases remaining between them. CDR3 region: CASNSATDTGELFF. CDR3 in DNA: TGTGCCAGCAACTCCGCGACAGACACCGGGGAGCTGTTTTTT.

V gene TRBV5-5 combines with J gene TRBJ1-2, with D hard to call. The CDR3 runs 14 residues. Looked up from germline, CDR1 is SGHKS and CDR2 is YYEKEE (reference sequence). V shed 2 bases and J shed 5 bases, with 13 bases lying between them. The DNA for the CDR3 is TGTGCCAGCAGCTTACGGGGAGCACTATATGGCTACACCTTC. This gives the protein CASSLRGALYGYTF.